These 29 T cell receptor beta chains share one sample of origin, sequenced in a study of blood T cell repertoires in COVID-19 (dated by TCRdb to about 2020). Library creation used the immunoSEQ multiplex PCR assay. The immuneACCESS repertoire file appears here via TCRdb, limited to in-frame rearrangements. These files lack a portion of the clones; in checked studies, under half of the deficit traces to unresolved V genes, and the cause of the others is not known. Across this sample there are around 58,000 clones, with roughly 91% seen only once. The ten largest clones capture around 9.1% of the sample. The specimen was PBMCs or T cells enriched from blood (not recorded which). The receptors were sampled from a woman in her forties who had recovered from COVID-19.

The CDR3 loop is CASSVGMPVPGLNYGYTF. CDR3 bases: TGTGCCAGCAGCGTAGGAATGCCAGTTCCGGGACTGAACTATGGCTACACCTTC. The V and J genes are TRBV9 and TRBJ1-2, with D perhaps matching TRBD1 (5 bases). The length of the CDR3 is 18 residues. Germline CDR1 SGDLS, CDR2 YYNGEE. V was clipped by 0 bases and J by 2 bases, with 20 bases between them.

The chain carries TRBV6-2 or TRBV6-3 and TRBJ1-5; D is perhaps TRBD1 (5 bases). The germline CDR1 and CDR2 sequences are MNHEY and SVGEGT. The V end lost 5 bases, the J end lost 7 bases, and 15 bases lay between the germline ends. The CDR3 runs to 14 residues. The CDR3 region has the DNA TGTGCCAGCAGTCCGGGGGAAGGGTCCCAGCCCCAGCATTTT. Translated, it gives CASSPGEGSQPQHF.

A note on this clone: Distinct nucleotide sequences in the sample also encode this CDR3. The rearrangement uses TRBV6-5 and TRBJ2-7, with D tentatively TRBD2 (5 bases). The CDR3 has 11 amino acids. V shed 5 bases and J shed 3 bases, with 5 bases lying between them. Germline V gene sequence: CDR1 MNHEY, CDR2 SVGAGI. CDR3 sequence (DNA): TGTGCCAGCAGTCGGGGCTACGAGCAGTACTTC. This translates into CASSRGYEQYF.

The rearrangement joins TRBV7-9 to TRBJ2-3; a weak D match, TRBD2 (5 bases). CDR1 SEHNR and CDR2 FQNEAQ come from the germline V gene (reference sequence). The CDR3 has 16 residues. The V end was cut by 5 bases, the J end by 2 bases, with 17 bases between. The CDR3 coding sequence is TGTGCCAGCAGCCCCGACCGTCTGGGAGTCACAGATACGCAGTATTTT. Its protein is CASSPDRLGVTDTQYF.

V usage is TRBV7-9 and J usage is TRBJ1-1; perhaps TRBD1 as D (6 bases). The germline CDR1 and CDR2 sequences are SEHNR and FQNEAQ (reference sequence). V lost 3 bases, J lost 1 base, and 9 bases lay in between. CDR3 size: 14 residues. CDR3 sequence: CASSFPGQNTEAFF. CDR3 coding DNA: TGTGCCAGCAGCTTTCCGGGACAGAACACTGAAGCTTTCTTT.

This chain links TRBV18 with TRBJ1-2, with a tentative D call TRBD1 (6 bases). The CDR3 loop spans 14 amino acids. CDR1 and CDR2 from the germline V gene are KGHSH and LQKENI. V was trimmed by 4 bases and J by 3 bases, leaving 12 bases between them. CDR3 amino acids: CASSLGQGHYGYTF. CDR3 bases: TGTGCCAGCTCACTTGGGCAGGGGCACTATGGCTACACCTTC.

The chain uses TRBV5-1 and TRBJ1-1, with a weak D call TRBD1 (6 bases). This CDR3 is 17 amino acids long. V was pared by 0 bases and J by 0 bases, with 15 bases between. Germline V gives CDR1 SGHRS, CDR2 YFSETQ. For the CDR3, the DNA is TGCGCCAGCAGCTTGGTGGGAATACAGGGCATGAACACTGAAGCTTTCTTT. Translation gives CASSLVGIQGMNTEAFF.

CDR3 sequence: CASSPNVAGVTTDTQYF. CDR3 bases: TGCGCCAGCAGCCCGAACGTAGCGGGGGTGACCACAGATACGCAGTATTTT. The V gene is TRBV5-1, the J gene TRBJ2-3; TRBD2 matches at 9 bases. This CDR3 region has 17 residues. Germline V gives CDR1 SGHRS, CDR2 YFSETQ. V lost 4 bases to trimming and J lost 2 bases; unmatched junction nucleotides: 11. The complete variable domain, with remaining parts taken from reference TRBV5-1 and TRBJ2-3, reads KAGVTQTPRYLIKTRGQQVTLSCSPISGHRSVSWYQQTPGQGLQFLFEYFSETQRNKGNFPGRFSGRQFSNSRSEMNVSTLELGDSALYLCASSPNVAGVTTDTQYFGPGTRLTVL.

This chain joins TRBV5-1 and TRBJ2-3; 8 bases are shared with TRBD2. Trimming took 3 bases from V and 2 from J; bases not matched to a gene: 14. This CDR3 spans 18 amino acids. The germline V gene has CDR1 SGHRS and CDR2 YFSETQ. The CDR3 loop reads CASSYGTSGRTYTDTQYF. CDR3 sequence (DNA): TGCGCCAGCAGCTACGGGACTAGTGGACGTACCTACACAGATACGCAGTATTTT.

The chain carries TRBV9 and TRBJ1-2; 10 bases match TRBD1. Trimming at V came to 3 bases and at J to 4 bases, leaving 6 bases not matched to a gene. CDR1 SGDLS and CDR2 YYNGEE come from the germline V gene. The CDR3 loop spans 15 amino acids. CDR3 DNA: TGTGCCAGCAGCGGCGGGACAGGGGAAACCTATGGCTACACCTTC. Translated, it gives CASSGGTGETYGYTF.

This clone was counted a few times. The V and J genes are TRBV6-2 or TRBV6-3 and TRBJ1-2; D possibly corresponds to TRBD1 (5 bases). The CDR3 covers 14 residues. V dropped 4 bases and J dropped 2 bases, with 11 bases sitting between them. Germline V gene lookup returns CDR1 MNHEY and CDR2 SVGEGT. CDR3 nucleotide sequence: TGTGCCAGCAGTTTCCAGGGAAGCAACTATGGCTACACCTTC. Translation gives CASSFQGSNYGYTF.

This clone was seen only once. CDR3 amino acids: CASGTSGGYEQYF. Here the CDR3 DNA reads TGTGCCAGTGGGACTAGCGGGGGGTACGAGCAGTACTTC. This rearrangement joins TRBV19 to TRBJ2-7; 15 bases map to TRBD2. CDR1 and CDR2 (germline): LNHDA, SQIVND (reference sequence). V shed 8 bases, J shed 4 bases, and the junction held 0 bases outside the gene matches. The length of the CDR3 is 13 residues.

The chain has TRBV12-5 and TRBJ2-5, with 8 positions matching TRBD1. CDR1 is LGHNT, CDR2 FRNRAP, per germline. The CDR3 is made up of 16 amino acids. V dropped 1 base and J dropped 2; count of bases not matched to a gene: 6. The CDR3: CASGLGGTGEQETQYF. CDR3 nucleotide sequence: TGTGCTAGTGGTTTGGGAGGGACAGGCGAACAAGAGACCCAGTACTTC.

The V gene is TRBV19, the J gene TRBJ2-4, with 7 bases aligning to TRBD2. The CDR3 has 13 amino acids. Trimming cost V 3 bases and J 8 bases; bases outside gene matches: 4. From germline, CDR1 is LNHDA and CDR2 SQIVND (reference sequence). CDR3 amino acids: CASSMAGVDIQYF. CDR3 coding DNA: TGTGCCAGTAGTATGGCGGGGGTGGACATTCAGTACTTC.

The V gene is TRBV11-2, the J gene TRBJ2-3, with D possibly TRBD1 on 6 matching bases. The V end lost 5 bases, the J end lost 6 bases, and 18 bases lay between the germline ends. Germline CDR1 is SGHAT and CDR2 is FQNNGV. This CDR3 contains 15 residues. CDR3 loop: CASSPLETGYDTQYF. In DNA, the CDR3 is TGTGCCAGCAGCCCCCTAGAAACAGGGTACGATACGCAGTATTTT.

V usage is TRBV9 and J usage is TRBJ2-2; D may be TRBD2 (7 bases). The germline V gene encodes CDR1 SGDLS and CDR2 YYNGEE. V lost 3 bases to trimming and J lost 2 bases, with 14 bases between them. CDR3 length equals 16 residues. The CDR3 sequence is CASSGEGTTNTGELFF. In nucleotides, the CDR3 is TGTGCCAGCAGCGGGGAGGGGACAACAAACACCGGGGAGCTGTTTTTT.

This rearrangement joins TRBV11-2 to TRBJ2-3, with 9 bases that match TRBD2. The V gene end was trimmed by 6 bases and the J gene end by 4 bases; junction bases not matched to a gene: 8. This CDR3 comprises 15 residues. The germline CDR1 and CDR2 sequences are SGHAT and FQNNGV. CDR3 DNA: TGTGCCAGCAGTCAAGAGCGGGGGGTGGCAGATACGCAGTATTTT. This gives the protein CASSQERGVADTQYF.

The rearrangement links TRBV2 to TRBJ1-1; D gene uncertain. The germline V gene has CDR1 SNHLY and CDR2 FYNNEI. This CDR3 comprises 15 residues. Deletions cut 6 bases from V and 4 bases from J, with 18 bases between. CDR3 sequence (DNA): TGTGCCAGCAGGGCCGAACTACGGATTAGCACTGAAGCTTTCTTT. As protein: CASRAELRISTEAFF.

The chain carries TRBV7-2 and TRBJ2-3; D is unclear. V lost 2 bases to trimming and J lost 7 bases, with 13 bases between them. CDR1 SGHTA and CDR2 FQGNSA come from the germline V gene. CDR3 length: 14 amino acids. The CDR3 protein is CASSLRLVPHTQYF. The CDR3 DNA reads TGTGCCAGCAGCTTAAGACTTGTTCCACATACGCAGTATTTT.

The chain couples TRBV5-4 to TRBJ1-2; 7 positions match TRBD1. In germline, CDR1 is SGHNT, CDR2 YYREEE (reference sequence). With V trimmed by 5 bases and J by 3 bases, 4 bases remained unmatched. This CDR3 is built from 13 residues. The CDR3 here is CASRDRQHYGYTF. CDR3 DNA sequence: TGTGCCAGCAGGGACAGGCAGCACTATGGCTACACCTTC.

The gene calls are TRBV6-5 and TRBJ1-6; 7 bases are shared with TRBD1. The CDR3 spans 13 residues. Germline trimming cut 6 bases from V and 8 bases from J; bases unmatched to any gene: 4. Germline V lookup: CDR1 MNHEY, CDR2 SVGAGI. CDR3 sequence: CASRTGKDSPLHF. The CDR3 nucleotides read TGTGCCAGCAGGACAGGGAAGGATTCACCCCTCCACTTT.

The rearrangement joins TRBV4-2 to TRBJ1-1, with no clear D. V was shortened by 0 bases and J by 8 bases, with 10 bases between the two germline ends. Germline V lookup: CDR1 LGHNA, CDR2 YNFKEQ. The CDR3 has 13 residues. DNA of the CDR3: TGTGCCAGCAGCCAAGATCCCCGGCGGGAAGCTTTCTTT. Amino acid sequence: CASSQDPRREAFF.

Written as DNA, the CDR3 is TGTGCCAGCAGCCGGGACAGGGCCTACGAGCAGTACTTC. This codes for CASSRDRAYEQYF. J is TRBJ2-7 and V is TRBV6-5; 9 positions match TRBD1. V was clipped by 6 bases and J by 2 bases; unmatched bases: 2. From germline, CDR1 is MNHEY and CDR2 SVGAGI. CDR3 length: 13 amino acids.

CDR3 DNA sequence: TGTGCCAGCAGTTCCTCCTCGGGGGTAACGTACGAGCAGTACTTC. It translates to CASSSSSGVTYEQYF. The J gene is TRBJ2-7, the V gene TRBV6-5, with D perhaps matching TRBD2 (6 bases). V was clipped by 4 bases and J by 4 bases, with 17 bases between them. The germline V gene encodes CDR1 MNHEY and CDR2 SVGAGI. The CDR3 runs 15 residues.

The J gene is TRBJ1-1, the V gene TRBV28; maybe TRBD1 (5 bases). CDR3 size: 13 residues. Between the trimmed V and J ends, which lost 10 bases and 2 bases, there was a span of 14 bases. From germline, CDR1 is MDHEN and CDR2 SYDVKM. The CDR3 sequence: CAISLGVNTEAFF. The CDR3 bases are TGTGCCATCTCCCTAGGGGTTAACACTGAAGCTTTCTTT.

The chain's CDR3 is CASTGQGLYGYTF. The CDR3 nucleotides read TGTGCCAGCACGGGACAGGGGTTGTATGGCTACACCTTC. The chain uses TRBV5-8 and TRBJ1-2, with 10 bases lining up with TRBD1. Germline V lookup: CDR1 SGHTS, CDR2 YDEGEE. The CDR3 is made up of 13 amino acids. The V and J ends lost 6 bases and 5 bases, in that order; junction bases with no gene match: 4.

The V and J genes are TRBV11-2 and TRBJ2-7; possibly TRBD2 for D (5 bases). CDR1 and CDR2 from the germline V gene are SGHAT and FQNNGV. The germline V and J ends were trimmed by 1 base and 0 bases, with 10 bases remaining between them. The CDR3 length is 15 residues. The CDR3 reads CASSLVDYPSYEQYF. CDR3 nucleotide sequence: TGTGCCAGCAGCTTAGTCGACTACCCCTCCTACGAGCAGTACTTC.

The count of this clone is one. The J gene is TRBJ1-1, the V gene TRBV5-1, with D unresolved. The germline V and J ends were trimmed by 2 bases and 8 bases, with 13 bases remaining between them. The germline V gene has CDR1 SGHRS and CDR2 YFSETQ. The CDR3 totals 13 residues. This chain's CDR3 is CASSFEGPSEAFF. CDR3 DNA: TGCGCCAGCAGCTTTGAGGGTCCGTCGGAAGCTTTCTTT.

The CDR3 nucleotides read TGTGCTAGTGGTTTGCCGAACGACAGGCAAGGGGCTGGAAACACCATATATTTT. Its protein product is CASGLPNDRQGAGNTIYF. J is TRBJ1-3 and V is TRBV12-5, with TRBD1 as a possible D gene (6 bases). CDR3 size: 18 residues. In germline, CDR1 is LGHNT, CDR2 FRNRAP. Trimming pared 2 bases from V and 2 bases from J, leaving 19 bases between.